This TCR beta chain was obtained from a study of Ad26.COV2.S vaccination and SARS-CoV-2 variants. Looking at the study overall: Enrolled in COV1001, the donor was in the Ad26.COV2.S trial arm, which received the vaccine. Intramuscularly, Ad26.COV2.S was given either once or twice, 56 days apart. Whole-study results and caveats: Considerable breadth of spike-specific CD8+ and CD4+ T cell responses has reportedly been documented following vaccination.

V dropped 2 bases and J dropped 0 bases, with 14 bases sitting between them. The CDR3 spans 16 residues. Per the germline V gene, CDR1 is SGHAT and CDR2 is FQNNGV. Treatment defined: about 20 received Ad26.COV2.S at low or high dose, single or two shots; about 5 received placebo; per-sample allocation not given. Vaccine and placebo recipients were sampled on day 63 after the first injection. The sample came from a Boston adult aged 18-55 years. On this clone: Antigen: not known.

Here immunoSEQ multiplex PCR was the method, and the copy in TCRdb shows in-frame clones only, minus some. The sample lists about 350,000 clones; 86% were seen once. The J gene is TRBJ2-7, the V gene TRBV11-2; D uncertain. The TCR was taken from a person aged 18-60 years who received the Ad26.COV2.S COVID-19 vaccine or a placebo. The sequencing here drew on peripheral blood, taken in a trial of Ad26.COV2.S vaccine versus placebo. DNA for the CDR3: TGTGCCAGCAGCTTATTTATGCCAATAAACTCCTACGAGCAGTACTTC. Translated: CASSLFMPINSYEQYF. Variable domain in full (rest from reference TRBV11-2 and TRBJ2-7): EAGVAQSPRYKIIEKRQSVAFWCNPISGHATLYWYQQILGQGPKLLIQFQNNGVVDDSQLPKDRFSAERLKGVDSTLKIQPAKLEDSAVYLCASSLFMPINSYEQYFGPGTRLTVT.